This TCR beta chain was recovered during a study of T cells expressing NK-cell markers (TCRdb year 2020). In the study overall: Three sorted T-cell subsets (CD3+CD56+NKG2C+, CD3+CD56+NKG2C- and CD3+CD56-NKG2C+) from 7 to 9 donors had their TCR beta-chain repertoires profiled. Among the eight sequenced donors, only one was HCMV-seronegative, while the other seven were HCMV-seropositive. The study sequenced eight donors, all healthy volunteers chosen at random: three men and five women. The libraries were sequenced on Illumina HiSeq 2000/2500, MiSeq or NextSeq, producing 2 x 150 bp reads.

HCMV serostatus was determined by detecting HCMV-specific IgG in serum with a commercial ELISA kit. Ficoll density gradient centrifugation was used to isolate peripheral blood mononuclear cells from blood. To note about this clonotype: Its antigen target is currently unknown.

Sequencer: Illumina HiSeq 2000. TCR beta cDNA libraries were made by 5'RACE template switching that added a universal primer site and unique molecular identifiers. Synthesis of cDNA was primed from the TCR beta constant segment and was followed by two consecutive PCR amplification steps. In the source study's methods: MIGEC was used to demultiplex reads and group reads by UMI, and MiTCR was used to assemble and quantify clonotypes. To exclude erroneous sequences, only TCR cDNA sequences supported by at least two reads were retained. Downstream repertoire analysis used the tcR package, and clonotypes were matched across fractions by CDR3 nucleotide sequence plus V segment. VDJmatch was used to annotate antigen specificity against VDJdb, with one amino acid substitution in CDR3 allowed. Each CDR3 protein sequence appears as one entry after TCRdb reprocessed the reads, and no DNA is included. For this entry, the V and J calls and clone size follow TCRdb and not the study's own pipeline. The sample table records 400,000 to 500,000 distinct CDR3 sequences. Together, the top ten hold 6% to 8% of the sample.

The full study reports these points: Whether the expanded NKG2C-expressing T cell clones were specific for HCMV antigens was left unclear. Those dominant clonotypes were again the most abundant among CD3+CD56-NKG2C+ cells in a handful of donors, at roughly 28.3-65%. In over 5 donors, the dominant CD3+CD56+NKG2C+ clonotypes were among the top 10 CD8+ clonotypes and accounted for about 1.0-7.5% of CD8+ T cells.

The specimen sequenced was blood T cells: a sorted CD56 or NKG2C T cell subset, CD4+ or CD8+ T cells, or bulk PBMC T cells (not recorded which). The receptor comes from a woman aged 18 to 69 in good health.

The CDR3 region: CASSLQSRALTDTQYF. The chain employs TRBV5-4 and TRBJ2-3; TCRdb picks TRBD2, but there is no DNA to check that call. CDR1 and CDR2 are drawn from the germline V gene (reference sequence): SGHNT, YYREEE. The CDR3 covers 16 residues, taking in both the cysteine and the phenylalanine. The nucleotide record is missing.